The 27 T cell receptor beta chains reported below all come from one sample, sequenced in a study of shared clonotypes between healthy human individuals. Generated by immunoSEQ multiplex PCR, the TCRdb table keeps only in-frame clones and is missing some. The sample holds about 2.2 million clones, about 93% seen once. CD45RO-negative cells were positively selected for CCR7, leaving out terminally differentiated effector memory CD45RA+ cells. Sequenced sample: naive CD8+ T cells from PBMCs. The receptor source for this set is a man aged 18 to 35 in good health. Some clones in this sample may be carry-over from other donors' samples.

This clone is a singleton in its sample. The rearrangement uses TRBV27 and TRBJ2-1, with 8 bases identical to TRBD1. V shed 5 bases, J shed 3 bases, and the junction held 9 bases outside the gene matches. The CDR3 sequence is 16 residues long. Per germline, CDR1 MNHEY and CDR2 SMNVEV (reference sequence). The CDR3 nucleotides are TGTGCCAGCAGTCCAGGGGGCGACCGTTACTACAATGAGCAGTTCTTC. Translated: CASSPGGDRYYNEQFF.

The rearrangement links TRBV5-1 to TRBJ2-7; either TRBD1 or TRBD2 may fit D (5 bases each). V was trimmed by 0 bases and J by 6 bases, leaving 25 bases between them. CDR1 is SGHRS and CDR2 is YFSETQ in the germline V gene. The CDR3 has 18 residues. Here the CDR3 DNA reads TGCGCCAGCAGCTTGGCCTCCGCAAGGGACCAGCGTCCTTCCGAGCAGTACTTC. Amino acid sequence: CASSLASARDQRPSEQYF.

The CDR3 region has the DNA TGTGCCAGCAGGGAAGTGGGACACGGGGAGCTGTTTTTT. This encodes CASREVGHGELFF. The chain links TRBV27 to TRBJ2-2, with a possible D match to TRBD1 (6 bases). The CDR3 spans 13 residues. Trimming left V 6 bases short and J 7 bases short, with 12 bases between. CDR1 MNHEY and CDR2 SMNVEV come from the germline V gene (reference sequence).

The CDR3 loop reads CASSIGTGPSEETQYF. The CDR3, as DNA: TGTGCCAGTAGTATAGGGACAGGGCCCTCCGAAGAGACCCAGTACTTC. The chain combines TRBV19 with TRBJ2-5, with 8 positions matching TRBD1. Germline trimming cut 1 base from V and 3 bases from J; bases unmatched to any gene: 7. The germline gives CDR1 LNHDA, CDR2 SQIVND (reference sequence). The CDR3 totals 16 residues. Full variable domain (rest looked up from reference TRBV19 and TRBJ2-5): DGGITQSPKYLFRKEGQNVTLSCEQNLNHDAMYWYRQDPGQGLRLIYYSQIVNDFQKGDIAEGYSVSREKKESFPLTVTSAQKNPTAFYLCASSIGTGPSEETQYFGPGTRLLVL.

V is TRBV18 and J is TRBJ2-3; 14 nucleotides agree with TRBD2. Germline CDR1 KGHSH, CDR2 LQKENI. V was clipped by 2 bases and J by 0 bases; unmatched bases: 10. This CDR3 contains 20 residues. CDR3 coding DNA: TGTGCCAGCTCACCAGTTAGAGGACTAGCGGGAGGAGAGAGCACAGATACGCAGTATTTT. Translating gives CASSPVRGLAGGESTDTQYF.

The chain combines TRBV7-6 with TRBJ2-7; 7 bases are a match to TRBD1. The CDR3 length is 18 residues. The germline V gene has CDR1 SGHVS and CDR2 FNYEAQ. J lost 2 bases, V lost 5 bases, and 18 bases had no gene match. CDR3: CASSPQTGARDSTYEQYF. The CDR3 coding sequence is TGTGCCAGCAGCCCACAAACTGGGGCCCGGGACAGCACCTACGAGCAGTACTTC.

This chain links TRBV7-6 with TRBJ2-3; D ambiguous. The CDR3 sequence is 14 residues long. Trimming stripped 5 bases from V and 0 bases from J, with 9 bases between. Germline lookup yields CDR1 SGHVS and CDR2 FNYEAQ. In nucleotides, the CDR3 is TGTGCCAGCAGCCATGCGATTAGCACAGATACGCAGTATTTT. Translated, it gives CASSHAISTDTQYF.

This rearrangement joins TRBV29-1 to TRBJ2-5; unclear D gene. The CDR3 covers 13 residues. The germline CDR1 and CDR2 sequences are SQVTM and ANQGSEA. Trimming stripped 4 bases from V and 1 base from J, with 10 bases between. The CDR3 region is CSVGMSFQETQYF. CDR3 in DNA: TGCAGCGTTGGTATGAGCTTCCAAGAGACCCAGTACTTC.

This clone was detected once. The rearrangement uses TRBV28 and TRBJ2-1; D is possibly TRBD2 (6 bases). The length of the CDR3 is 15 residues. Germline-derived CDR1 and CDR2 are MDHEN and SYDVKM. V lost 7 bases to trimming and J lost 0 bases, with 13 bases between them. CDR3 in DNA: TGTGCCAGCACCTCCGGGACTGCCTCCTACAATGAGCAGTTCTTC. It yields the protein CASTSGTASYNEQFF.

The chain has TRBV7-6 and TRBJ1-4; 8 nucleotides align to TRBD1. Looked up from germline, CDR1 is SGHVS and CDR2 is FNYEAQ. The CDR3 spans 15 residues. With V trimmed by 5 bases and J by 7 bases, 9 bases remained unmatched. The CDR3 here is CASSLDRDLAEKLFF. The CDR3 DNA sequence: TGTGCCAGCAGCCTGGACAGGGATTTAGCTGAAAAACTGTTTTTT.

The chain links TRBV11-3 to TRBJ1-2; 7 nucleotides line up with TRBD1. Germline values: CDR1 SGHNT, CDR2 YENEEA. V dropped 4 bases and J dropped 8; count of bases not matched to a gene: 7. The CDR3 length is 13 residues. CDR3 nucleotide sequence: TGTGCCAGCAGCTCCTCAAACAGGGGCGGCTACACCTTC. This gives the protein CASSSSNRGGYTF.

The V and J genes are TRBV5-4 and TRBJ2-7; a possible D gene is TRBD1 (5 bases). CDR3 length equals 12 residues. Germline CDR1 is SGHNT and CDR2 is YYREEE (reference sequence). V was shortened by 4 bases and J by 6 bases, with 11 bases between the two germline ends. The CDR3 is CASSPHQGEQYF. The DNA for the CDR3 is TGTGCCAGCAGCCCCCACCAGGGCGAGCAGTACTTC.

CDR3 bases: TGTGCCAGCAGCTGGGGACTAAGGTTGTGGGAGACCCAGTACTTC. This codes for CASSWGLRLWETQYF. J is TRBJ2-5 and V is TRBV7-9; the match to TRBD2 covers 7 bases. J was trimmed by 5 bases and V by 4 bases; bases with no gene match: 10. The CDR3 loop spans 15 amino acids. From germline, CDR1 is SEHNR and CDR2 FQNEAQ (reference sequence).

The chain couples TRBV27 to TRBJ2-3, with 8 positions matching TRBD2. The V gene's germline CDR1 is MNHEY and CDR2 SMNVEV (reference sequence). This CDR3 comprises 13 residues. J was trimmed by 4 bases and V by 7 bases; bases with no gene match: 4. The CDR3 region is CASNAGGPDTQYF. DNA for the CDR3: TGTGCCAGCAACGCGGGAGGCCCAGATACGCAGTATTTT.

J is TRBJ2-1 and V is TRBV7-9, with D uncertain. Trimming left V 11 bases short and J 9 bases short, with 8 bases between. Germline V CDR1 and CDR2: SEHNR, FQNEAQ (reference sequence). This CDR3 has 9 amino acids. CDR3: CAWTAEQFF. The DNA of the CDR3 is TGTGCCTGGACCGCTGAGCAGTTCTTC.

CDR3 DNA sequence: TGTGCCAGCAGAAATAGCGGGAGGTGGATGACCGGGGAGCTGTTTTTT. Translation gives CASRNSGRWMTGELFF. The V gene is TRBV28, the J gene TRBJ2-2; TRBD2 agrees at 10 bases. This CDR3 has 16 amino acids. The J segment lost 5 bases and the V segment lost 6 bases, leaving 9 bases of the junction unmatched. Germline CDR1 is MDHEN and CDR2 is SYDVKM.

The chain joins TRBV25-1 to TRBJ1-5; 8 nucleotides agree with TRBD1. The junction had 5 bases not matched to a gene; V was cut back by 9 bases and J by 1 base. Germline loops: CDR1 MGHDK, CDR2 SYGVNS. This CDR3 region has 14 residues. The CDR3 sequence: CASTPGGSNQPQHF. Written as DNA, the CDR3 is TGTGCCAGTACTCCAGGGGGCAGCAATCAGCCCCAGCATTTT. Together with reference TRBV25-1 and TRBJ1-5, the CDR3 gives the full variable domain: EADIYQTPRYLVIGTGKKITLECSQTMGHDKMYWYQQDPGMELHLIHYSYGVNSTEKGDLSSESTVSRIRTEHFPLTLESARPSHTSQYLCASTPGGSNQPQHFGDGTRLSIL.

The V and J genes are TRBV19 and TRBJ2-1; tentative D call: TRBD2 (5 bases). V shed 6 bases and J shed 0 bases, with 9 bases lying between them. From germline, CDR1 is LNHDA and CDR2 SQIVND (reference sequence). CDR3 size: 14 residues. The CDR3 is CASRPGFSYNEQFF. For the CDR3, the DNA is TGTGCCAGTAGGCCGGGATTCTCCTACAATGAGCAGTTCTTC.

This rearrangement joins TRBV4-3 to TRBJ1-5; possible D gene TRBD1, 5 bases. This CDR3 spans 16 amino acids. Deletions cut 11 bases from V and 4 bases from J, with 24 bases between. The V gene's germline CDR1 is LGHNA and CDR2 YSLEER. Written as DNA, the CDR3 is TGCGCCGCCAACTCCATTCTCGGGGGGGGGAATCAGCCCCAGCATTTT. Translated: CAANSILGGGNQPQHF.

In the case of this clone: This same CDR3 is encoded by further DNA sequences in the sample. The rearrangement uses TRBV27 and TRBJ2-2, with a weak D call TRBD2 (6 bases). V was cut by 4 bases and J by 2 bases, with 8 bases left in between. The CDR3 is made up of 14 amino acids. Per the germline V gene, CDR1 is MNHEY and CDR2 is SMNVEV (reference sequence). CDR3 protein: CASSSGLNTGELFF. In DNA form, the CDR3 reads TGTGCCAGCAGTTCGGGACTTAACACCGGGGAGCTGTTTTTT.

V and J are TRBV6-1 and TRBJ2-1, with no clear D. This CDR3 spans 12 amino acids. CDR1 MNHNS and CDR2 SASEGT come from the germline V gene. V lost 0 bases, J lost 12 bases, and 9 bases lay in between. CDR3 DNA: TGTGCCAGCAGTGAAGCGTGGGAAGTGCAGTTCTTC. Its protein product is CASSEAWEVQFF.

CDR3 in DNA: TGCGCCAGCAGCGCCCCACTAGCGGGAGTTCCCACCGGGGAGCTGTTTTTT. Amino acids: CASSAPLAGVPTGELFF. The chain recombines TRBV5-1 with TRBJ2-2, with 11 positions matching TRBD2. V lost 4 bases to trimming and J lost 4 bases; unmatched junction nucleotides: 9. Germline V gene lookup returns CDR1 SGHRS and CDR2 YFSETQ. The CDR3 has 17 amino acids.

The chain recombines TRBV5-6 with TRBJ2-5; D ambiguous. V lost 0 bases and J lost 4, with 10 bases in between. Germline assignment: CDR1 SGHDT and CDR2 YYEEEE. This CDR3 spans 14 amino acids. DNA for the CDR3: TGTGCCAGCAGCTTGGCACGGGCGGCAGAGACCCAGTACTTC. Amino acid sequence: CASSLARAAETQYF.

J is TRBJ2-7 and V is TRBV19; 8 positions agree with TRBD2. Germline lookup yields CDR1 LNHDA and CDR2 SQIVND (reference sequence). Trimming took 5 bases from V and 3 from J; bases not matched to a gene: 3. This CDR3 spans 13 amino acids. The CDR3 is CASSETSVYEQYF. The CDR3 region has the DNA TGTGCCAGTAGTGAGACTAGCGTCTACGAGCAGTACTTC.

The rearrangement joins TRBV5-6 to TRBJ2-3; the match to TRBD2 covers 7 bases. V lost 0 bases, J lost 2 bases, and 6 bases stayed unmatched. The CDR3 consists of 16 residues. Germline V lookup: CDR1 SGHDT, CDR2 YYEEEE. The CDR3 sequence is CASSLALAEPTDTQYF. The CDR3 DNA is TGTGCCAGCAGCTTGGCCCTAGCGGAACCCACAGATACGCAGTATTTT.

V and J are TRBV27 and TRBJ2-1, with 7 bases identical to TRBD2. The germline V gene has CDR1 MNHEY and CDR2 SMNVEV (reference sequence). The CDR3 is 17 amino acids. With 7 bases clipped from V and 9 bases from J, the junction kept 21 bases outside the gene matches. CDR3 nucleotides: TGTGCCAGCATCGAAGGGCCCCCATGGCGGCGGGAGTCTGAGCAGTTCTTC. It translates to CASIEGPPWRRESEQFF.

CDR3 residues: CASTPGLSTDTQYF. In DNA, the CDR3 is TGTGCCAGCACTCCGGGGCTGAGCACAGATACGCAGTATTTT. The chain recombines TRBV7-6 with TRBJ2-3; the D gene could be TRBD1 or TRBD2 (5 bases each). CDR1 is SGHVS and CDR2 is FNYEAQ in the germline V gene. Trimming removed 7 bases at V and 0 bases at J, with 11 bases between. The CDR3 loop spans 14 amino acids.